The sequence of this T cell receptor beta chain was determined in a study of cytomegalovirus exposure and HLA in healthy donors. Overall study results and limits: For TCR beta chains, V- and J-gene trimming was later linked to a missense DCLRE1C variant. A later analysis associated 15,000 to 20,000 TCR beta sequences with HLA alleles at a 0.05 false discovery rate.

Healthy people donating bone marrow made up the donors. Nominal health characterized the donors when sampled, though unrecorded immune exposures were likely. The PCR was carried out with 60 Vbeta primers and 13 Jbeta primers. The assay was immunoSEQ multiplex PCR, and TCRdb's table has in-frame clones only and misses some. The top ten clones hold around 2.8% of a sample with over 150,000 clones, about 70% of them seen once. With regard to this clone: Its antigen is unidentified.

V was trimmed by 7 bases and J by 4 bases, leaving 14 bases between them. This CDR3 is built from 14 residues. Germline loops: CDR1 LNHDA, CDR2 SQIVND (reference sequence). The source material was PBMCs. The chain uses TRBV19 and TRBJ2-1; possibly TRBD2 for D (5 bases). The clonotype comes from a woman in her thirties or forties in good health and CMV-seropositive. This CDR3 is CASKRGNEYNEQFF. The CDR3 DNA sequence: TGTGCCAGTAAGCGAGGGAACGAATACAATGAGCAGTTCTTC.